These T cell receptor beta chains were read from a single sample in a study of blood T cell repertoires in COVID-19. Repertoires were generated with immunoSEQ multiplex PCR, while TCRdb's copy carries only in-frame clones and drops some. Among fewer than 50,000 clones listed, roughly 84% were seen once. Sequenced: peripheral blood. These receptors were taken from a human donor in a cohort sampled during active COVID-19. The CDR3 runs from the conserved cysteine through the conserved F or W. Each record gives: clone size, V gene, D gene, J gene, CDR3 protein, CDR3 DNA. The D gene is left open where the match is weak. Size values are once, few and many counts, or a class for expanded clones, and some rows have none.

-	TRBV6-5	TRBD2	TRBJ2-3	CASRLAGGTDTQYF	TGTGCCAGCAGGCTAGCGGGGGGCACAGATACGCAGTATTTT
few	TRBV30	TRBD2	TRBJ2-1	CAWSVISGTSGRDEQFF	TGTGCCTGGAGTGTTATATCCGGGACTAGCGGGAGGGATGAGCAGTTCTTC
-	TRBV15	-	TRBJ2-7	CATSQPLGGSSYEQYF	TGTGCCACCAGCCAGCCACTTGGGGGGAGCTCCTACGAGCAGTACTTC
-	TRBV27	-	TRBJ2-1	CASSLSSQGRDEQFF	TGTGCCAGCAGTTTATCGTCTCAGGGGAGGGATGAGCAGTTCTTC
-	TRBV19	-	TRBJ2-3	CASSGSSADTQYF	TGTGCCAGTAGTGGTAGCTCGGCAGATACGCAGTATTTT
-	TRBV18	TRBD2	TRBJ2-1	CASSPPSGGAYNEQFF	TGTGCCAGCTCACCACCCAGCGGGGGGGCCTACAATGAGCAGTTCTTC
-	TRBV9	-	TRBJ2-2	CASSVEGVGTGELFF	TGTGCCAGCAGCGTAGAAGGGGTTGGCACCGGGGAGCTGTTTTTT
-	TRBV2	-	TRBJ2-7	CASSEEVSLTGGSRQYF	TGTGCCAGCAGTGAAGAGGTTTCGTTGACAGGTGGGTCAAGGCAGTACTTC
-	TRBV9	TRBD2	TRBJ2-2	CASSVTSGTYTGELFF	TGTGCCAGCAGCGTGACTAGCGGGACCTACACCGGGGAGCTGTTTTTT
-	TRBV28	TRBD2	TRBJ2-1	CASSWVAGGPIGNEQFF	TGTGCCAGCAGTTGGGTAGCGGGAGGGCCTATAGGCAATGAGCAGTTCTTC
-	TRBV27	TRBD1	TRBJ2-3	CASRRQGPDTQYF	TGTGCCAGCAGGCGACAGGGCCCAGATACGCAGTATTTT
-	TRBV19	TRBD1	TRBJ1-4	CASSIIPYDRGQEKLFF	TGTGCCAGTAGTATAATACCCTATGACAGGGGGCAGGAAAAACTGTTTTTT
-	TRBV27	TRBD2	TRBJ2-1	CASRGLAGGRGEQFF	TGTGCCAGCAGGGGACTAGCGGGAGGGAGGGGTGAGCAGTTCTTC
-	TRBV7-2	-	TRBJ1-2	CASSPTGNYGYTF	TGTGCCAGCAGCCCGACAGGAAACTATGGCTACACCTTC
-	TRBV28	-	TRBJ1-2	CASSYQVVSYGYTF	TGTGCCAGCAGTTACCAGGTGGTTAGCTATGGCTACACCTTC
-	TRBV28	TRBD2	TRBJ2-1	CASSSSGSFHEQFF	TGTGCCAGCAGTTCTAGCGGGAGTTTCCATGAGCAGTTCTTC
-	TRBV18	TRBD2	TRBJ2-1	CASSPLAGSSYNEQFF	TGTGCCAGCTCACCACTAGCGGGAAGCTCCTACAATGAGCAGTTCTTC
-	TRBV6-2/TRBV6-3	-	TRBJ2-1	CASSYGGATYNEQFF	TGTGCCAGCAGTTACGGCGGGGCGACCTACAATGAGCAGTTCTTC
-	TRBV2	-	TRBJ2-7	CASSEGRYYEQYF	TGTGCCAGCAGTGAAGGGAGGTATTACGAGCAGTACTTC
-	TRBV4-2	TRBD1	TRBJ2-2	CASSQESPDRGGTGELFF	TGTGCCAGCAGCCAAGAGAGCCCCGACAGGGGGGGCACCGGGGAGCTGTTTTTT
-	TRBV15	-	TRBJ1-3	CATSRDRGAGNTIYF	TGTGCCACCAGCAGAGATAGAGGCGCTGGAAACACCATATATTTT
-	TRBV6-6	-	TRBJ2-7	CASSLRGTEQYF	TGTGCCAGCAGCCTGAGGGGGACCGAGCAGTACTTC
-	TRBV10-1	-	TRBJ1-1	CASSEREQALGTEAFF	TGCGCCAGCAGTGAGCGAGAGCAGGCCTTGGGCACTGAAGCTTTCTTT
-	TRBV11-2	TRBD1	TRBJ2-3	CASSQETGWADTQYF	TGTGCCAGCAGCCAAGAGACAGGGTGGGCAGATACGCAGTATTTT
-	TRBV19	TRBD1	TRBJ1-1	CASSPRTGVGNTEAFF	TGTGCCAGTAGCCCTCGGACAGGCGTAGGGAACACTGAAGCTTTCTTT
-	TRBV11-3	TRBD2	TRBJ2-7	CASSLDGRARDEQYF	TGTGCCAGCAGCTTAGACGGGAGGGCCCGGGACGAGCAGTACTTC
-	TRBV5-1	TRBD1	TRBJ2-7	CASSLGQALGVEQYF	TGCGCCAGCAGCTTAGGACAGGCACTAGGCGTCGAGCAGTACTTC
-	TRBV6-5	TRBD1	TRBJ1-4	CASSYDRGEKLFF	TGTGCCAGCAGTTACGACAGGGGCGAAAAACTGTTTTTT
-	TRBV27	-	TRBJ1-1	CASSLLTGTEAFF	TGTGCCAGCAGTTTACTGACGGGGACTGAAGCTTTCTTT
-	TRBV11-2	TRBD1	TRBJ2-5	CASSKDGQGQETQYF	TGTGCCAGCAGCAAAGACGGACAGGGGCAAGAGACCCAGTACTTC
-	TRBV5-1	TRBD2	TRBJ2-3	CASSVPLTGGGTDTQYF	TGCGCCAGCAGCGTACCCTTAACGGGAGGTGGGACAGATACGCAGTATTTT